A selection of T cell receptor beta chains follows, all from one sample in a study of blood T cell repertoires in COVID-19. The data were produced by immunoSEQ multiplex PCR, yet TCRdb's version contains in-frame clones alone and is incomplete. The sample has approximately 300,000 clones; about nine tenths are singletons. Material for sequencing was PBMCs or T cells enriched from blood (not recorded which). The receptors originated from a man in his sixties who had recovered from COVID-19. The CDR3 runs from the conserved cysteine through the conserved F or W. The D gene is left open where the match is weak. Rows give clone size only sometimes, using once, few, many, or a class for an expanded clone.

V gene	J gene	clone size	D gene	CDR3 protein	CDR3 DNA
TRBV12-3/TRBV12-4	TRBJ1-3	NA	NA	CASSFPSNTIYF	TGTGCCAGCAGTTTCCCGAGCAACACCATATATTTT
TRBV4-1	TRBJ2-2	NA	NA	CASSQEVRLGRRSGTGELFF	TGCGCCAGCAGCCAAGAAGTACGTCTGGGTCGACGATCGGGTACCGGGGAGCTGTTTTTT
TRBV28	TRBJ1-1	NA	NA	CASSAYRVLLNTEAFF	TGTGCCAGCAGTGCTTACAGGGTATTATTGAACACTGAAGCTTTCTTT
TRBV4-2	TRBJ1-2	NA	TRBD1	CASSQDARTGSNYGYTF	TGTGCCAGCAGCCAAGATGCCCGGACAGGGAGTAACTATGGCTACACCTTC
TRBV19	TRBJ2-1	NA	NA	CASSTSRDNTPYNEQFF	TGTGCCAGTAGTACCTCCAGGGACAACACCCCTTACAATGAGCAGTTCTTC
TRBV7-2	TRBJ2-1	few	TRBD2	CASSLAPSGSRDEQFF	TGTGCCAGCAGCTTAGCGCCTAGCGGGAGTAGGGATGAGCAGTTCTTC
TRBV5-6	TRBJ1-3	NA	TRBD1	CASSLGTGKGGNTIYF	TGTGCCAGCAGCTTGGGGACAGGCAAGGGCGGAAACACCATATATTTT
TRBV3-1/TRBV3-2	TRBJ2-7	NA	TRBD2	CASSQDAGAKGEQYF	TGTGCCAGCAGCCAAGATGCGGGAGCAAAGGGCGAGCAGTACTTC
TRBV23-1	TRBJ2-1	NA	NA	CASKTKRRGERVEQFF	TGCGCCAGCAAAACTAAACGGAGGGGAGAAAGGGTTGAGCAGTTCTTC
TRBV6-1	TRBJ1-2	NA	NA	CASSEGRTSYGYTF	TGTGCCAGCAGTGAAGGGCGGACATCCTATGGCTACACCTTC
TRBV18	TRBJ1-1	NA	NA	CASSRGTRFMNTEAFF	TGTGCCAGCTCACGTGGCACCCGTTTCATGAACACTGAAGCTTTCTTT
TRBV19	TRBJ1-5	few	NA	CASSPGSSPGNQPQHF	TGTGCCAGTAGTCCCGGGTCAAGCCCGGGCAATCAGCCCCAGCATTTT
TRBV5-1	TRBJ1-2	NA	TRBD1	CASSPGQGVYGYTF	TGCGCCAGCAGCCCTGGACAGGGCGTCTATGGCTACACCTTC
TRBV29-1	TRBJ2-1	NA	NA	CSVGGVYNEQFF	TGCAGCGTCGGAGGAGTTTACAATGAGCAGTTCTTC
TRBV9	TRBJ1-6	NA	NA	CASSVAPGQNSPLHF	TGTGCCAGCAGCGTCGCCCCCGGACAAAATTCACCCCTCCACTTT
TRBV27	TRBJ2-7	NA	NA	CASSAGTYGEQYF	TGTGCCAGCAGTGCCGGGACATATGGCGAGCAGTACTTC
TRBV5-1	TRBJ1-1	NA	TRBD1	CASSLGAGQGEAFF	TGCGCCAGCAGCTTGGGGGCCGGACAGGGAGAAGCTTTCTTT
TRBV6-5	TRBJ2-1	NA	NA	CASTRAESSYNEQFF	TGTGCCAGCACCAGAGCGGAAAGCTCCTACAATGAGCAGTTCTTC
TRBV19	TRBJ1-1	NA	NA	CASIQYTEAFF	TGTGCCAGCATTCAATACACTGAAGCTTTCTTT
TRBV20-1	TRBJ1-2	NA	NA	CSASTGFYGYTF	TGCAGTGCTAGTACCGGGTTCTATGGCTACACCTTC
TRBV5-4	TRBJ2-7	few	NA	CASSLKFLSSEQYF	TGTGCCAGCAGCTTGAAGTTCCTTAGTAGTGAGCAGTACTTC
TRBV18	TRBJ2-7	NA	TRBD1	CASSPGTGGPYEQYF	TGTGCCAGCTCACCGGGGACAGGGGGACCCTACGAGCAGTACTTC
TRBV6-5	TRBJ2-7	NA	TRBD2	CASNVQRDYEQYF	TGTGCCAGCAACGTCCAGCGGGACTACGAGCAGTACTTC
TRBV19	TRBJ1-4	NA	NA	CASSIGQAATNEKLFF	TGTGCCAGTAGTATTGGACAAGCCGCAACTAATGAAAAACTGTTTTTT
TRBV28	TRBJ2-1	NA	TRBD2	CASSTRRTSGINEQFF	TGTGCCAGCAGCACTCGAAGGACTAGCGGGATCAATGAGCAGTTCTTC
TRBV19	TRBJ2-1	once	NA	CASSILYNEQFF	TGTGCCAGTAGTATACTTTACAATGAGCAGTTCTTC
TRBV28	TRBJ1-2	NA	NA	CASTDWYYGYTF	TGTGCCAGCACCGACTGGTACTATGGCTACACCTTC
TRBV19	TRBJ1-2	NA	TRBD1	CASSSRDSLWSGYTF	TGTGCCAGTAGTTCTCGGGACAGCCTATGGAGTGGCTACACCTTC
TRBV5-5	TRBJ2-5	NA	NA	CASNRAVQETQYF	TGTGCCAGCAACAGAGCCGTCCAAGAGACCCAGTACTTC
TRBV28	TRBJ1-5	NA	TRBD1	CASSQSGGRQPQHF	TGTGCCAGCAGCCAATCAGGGGGCAGGCAGCCCCAGCATTTT
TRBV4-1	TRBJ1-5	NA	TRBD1	CASSLDRSNQPQHF	TGCGCCAGCAGCCTGGACAGGAGCAATCAGCCCCAGCATTTT
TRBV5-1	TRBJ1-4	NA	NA	CASSPQRVNEKLFF	TGCGCCAGCAGCCCCCAGCGAGTTAATGAAAAACTGTTTTTT
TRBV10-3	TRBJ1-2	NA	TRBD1	CAISLGQAVTGYTF	TGTGCCATCAGTCTCGGACAGGCAGTTACTGGCTACACCTTC